This T cell receptor beta chain was documented in a study of sequential checkpoint blockade in melanoma (dated by TCRdb to between 2017 and 2020). Concerning the study at large: Patients were randomized 1:1 to first-line nivolumab followed by ipilimumab (arm A) or ipilimumab followed by nivolumab (arm B). Maintenance nivolumab came after each of the two trial sequences. The investigation overall reported the following: The model for predicting response that combines TCR metrics with mutation burden needs to be validated in larger, independent patient cohorts.

The label giving this sample's treatment or condition can be read as: randomized to nivolumab then ipilimumab (arm A) or the reverse (arm B). None of the patients in the trial had previously been given DNA-damaging chemotherapy. Thawed PBMCs were sorted on a FACS Aria II flow cytometer to isolate live CD3+CD8+ cells negative for CD19 and CD56. Samples came from patients with melanoma in CheckMate 064, a randomized, open-label phase II trial of sequential checkpoint blockade. Peripheral blood mononuclear cells were collected by leukapheresis, purified using Ficoll-Paque, and frozen in human serum containing around 9.8% DMSO. Purity of sorted blood CD3+CD8+ cells was verified at >95% immediately after sorting, followed by DNA extraction. Germline trimming: 1 base from V, 3 bases from J; junction bases outside gene matches: 14. The germline V gene yields MGHRA for CDR1 and YSYEKL for CDR2. From its cysteine to its phenylalanine, the CDR3 spans 18 amino acids. Only the CDR3 part of the read is kept: 54 bases, read in frame from the first base.

Worth noting for this clone: The clone's antigen remains unknown. Base qualities were left out, and no much larger clone turns up one base away.

The immunoSEQ Assay was used to immunosequence TCRbeta CDR3 regions from genomic DNA. Genomic DNA was amplified by bias-controlled multiplex PCR before high-throughput sequencing. Regarding the original processing steps: To quantify the absolute abundance of each unique TCRbeta CDR3 region, the sequences were collapsed and filtered. Clonality, defined as 1 minus Pielou's evenness, was calculated using only productive rearrangements. A previously published method was used to identify clones whose frequencies were significantly greater in on-treatment samples than in baseline samples. TCRdb stores this immuneACCESS table with in-frame sequences only. Part of the clones is absent; in the studies checked, under half of the shortfall reflects unresolved V genes, and no reason is known for the rest. The V and J calls and clone size are taken from that table; D and trimming were inferred from the DNA. The sample records tens of thousands of clones, more than 80% of which are singletons. Approximately 16% of the sample is held by the ten biggest clonotypes.

The sequence joins TRBV4-1 to TRBJ1-2, with 7 bases aligning to TRBD1. Material: CD8+ T cells sorted from blood (inferred from file names), obtained from a patient given nivolumab and ipilimumab in sequence. This clonotype was obtained from a human donor with melanoma. The DNA sequence is as follows: TGCGCCAGCAGCCAAGCGCTAGAAAGGACAGGAAAATACTATGGCTACACCTTC. Its product reads: CASSQALERTGKYYGYTF.